This TCR beta chain was recorded in a study of blood T cell repertoires in COVID-19. Looking at the study overall: Acute and convalescent COVID-19 samples came from the United States, Italy and Spain. The analysed material was cDNA or gDNA that came from T cells, B-cell-depleted T cells, or PBMCs.

The CDR3 has 13 residues. V lost 0 bases and J 9 bases, leaving 9 bases between the germline ends. Per germline, CDR1 SNHLY and CDR2 FYNNEI. In the original workflow: For nucleated cells, counts were estimated from reference gene primer amplification. The data were produced by immunoSEQ multiplex PCR, yet TCRdb's version contains in-frame clones alone and is incomplete. From that table come the V and J calls and clone size; the DNA was used to work out D and trimming. There are 150,000 to 200,000 clones in the sample; roughly 80% occur only once, and 17% lies in the top ten. This clone was recorded many times.

The sequencing sample was made of peripheral blood. The sequence came from a man between 60 and 75 years old with active or convalescent COVID-19. J is TRBJ1-5 and V is TRBV2; no clear D. The CDR3 loop reads CASSEALGGPQHF. The CDR3 nucleotides read TGTGCCAGCAGTGAAGCGCTTGGAGGGCCCCAGCATTTT. The variable domain in full, with the rest retrieved from reference TRBV2 and TRBJ1-5, is EPEVTQTPSHQVTQMGQEVILRCVPISNHLYFYWYRQILGQKVEFLVSFYNNEISEKSEIFDDQFSVERPDGSNFTLKIRSTKLEDSAMYFCASSEALGGPQHFGDGTRLSIL.